The 21 T cell receptor beta chains reported below all come from one sample, sequenced in a study of blood T cell repertoires in COVID-19. Only in-frame clones appear in the TCRdb table, and some are missing; sequencing was by immunoSEQ multiplex PCR. The sample shows under 300,000 clones, about 87% of them seen only once. What was sequenced was PBMCs or T cells enriched from blood (not recorded which). These TCRs come from a woman aged 35 to 49 who had been exposed to COVID-19.

This chain links TRBV24-1 with TRBJ2-2; 8 bases line up with TRBD2. The ends lost 3 bases at V and 6 bases at J; junction bases unmatched: 2. Germline loops: CDR1 KGHDR, CDR2 SFDVKD. CDR3 size: 14 residues. DNA for the CDR3: TGTGCCACCAGTGATCAACTAGCGGCCGGGGAGCTGTTTTTT. Protein product: CATSDQLAAGELFF.

The chain carries TRBV30 and TRBJ1-6; D remains ambiguous. The CDR3 has 14 residues. V lost 0 bases and J 5 bases, leaving 8 bases between the germline ends. Germline V gene data show CDR1 as GTSNPN and CDR2 as SVGIG (reference sequence). The CDR3 sequence: CAWSVSPNNSPLHF. The CDR3 nucleotides are TGTGCCTGGAGTGTTTCCCCCAATAATTCACCCCTCCACTTT.

V gene TRBV6-2 or TRBV6-3 combines with J gene TRBJ2-5, with D perhaps matching TRBD1 (5 bases). Germline V gene data show CDR1 as MNHEY and CDR2 as SVGEGT. This CDR3 region has 13 residues. Between the trimmed V and J ends, which lost 4 bases and 5 bases, there was a span of 11 bases. The CDR3 coding sequence is TGTGCCAGCAGTTCGCAGGGCTTTGAGACCCAGTACTTC. It encodes CASSSQGFETQYF.

The rearrangement uses TRBV7-9 and TRBJ2-4; D unresolved. Looked up from germline, CDR1 is SEHNR and CDR2 is FQNEAQ (reference sequence). V lost 3 bases and J 0 bases, leaving 6 bases between the germline ends. CDR3 size: 14 residues. CDR3 in DNA: TGTGCCAGCAGCTTTTCCATAGCCAAAAACATTCAGTACTTC. Encoded protein: CASSFSIAKNIQYF.

V is TRBV7-6 and J is TRBJ1-2; 11 positions match TRBD1. Germline V gene lookup returns CDR1 SGHVS and CDR2 FNYEAQ. The CDR3 is 16 amino acids. V trimming: 0 bases; J trimming: 5 bases; junction bases outside the gene matches: 5. DNA for the CDR3: TGTGCCAGCAGCTTAGCGGGACAGGGGGTTAGGTATGGCTACACCTTC. It is translated as CASSLAGQGVRYGYTF.

The chain links TRBV5-1 to TRBJ2-3; perhaps TRBD2 as D (5 bases). CDR3 length equals 16 residues. V was pared by 0 bases and J by 1 base, with 12 bases between. Germline V gene data show CDR1 as SGHRS and CDR2 as YFSETQ. Here the CDR3 reads CASSLVSGTRTDTQYF. CDR3 DNA sequence: TGCGCCAGCAGCTTGGTGTCGGGAACTCGCACAGATACGCAGTATTTT.

This chain joins TRBV5-4 and TRBJ2-1; no definite D call. V lost 1 base to trimming and J lost 7 bases, with 9 bases between them. CDR1 is SGHNT, CDR2 YYREEE, per germline (reference sequence). The CDR3 length is 13 residues. The CDR3 DNA follows: TGTGCCAGCAGCTTGTTTGGCAGGAATGAGCAGTTCTTC. Translated: CASSLFGRNEQFF.

The rearrangement links TRBV11-3 to TRBJ1-1; 7 bases are shared with TRBD1. Germline V gene lookup returns CDR1 SGHNT and CDR2 YENEEA. V was clipped by 3 bases and J by 2 bases; unmatched bases: 3. The CDR3 is 14 residues long. The CDR3 DNA reads TGTGCCAGCAGCTTCGACAGGGCTAACACTGAAGCTTTCTTT. Its translation is CASSFDRANTEAFF.

In this sample, this clone turned up once. The chain carries TRBV18 and TRBJ1-6, with TRBD1 matching over 9 bases. The CDR3 loop spans 19 amino acids. With 2 bases clipped from V and 0 bases from J, the junction kept 8 bases outside the gene matches. Germline CDR1 reads KGHSH; CDR2 reads LQKENI. The CDR3 sequence is CASSPYGQGRSSYNSPLHF. The CDR3 DNA follows: TGTGCCAGCTCACCATATGGACAGGGGCGTAGCTCCTATAATTCACCCCTCCACTTT.

The chain combines TRBV6-4 with TRBJ2-2, with a tentative D call TRBD1 (5 bases). The CDR3 is 17 residues long. Looked up from germline, CDR1 is MRHNA and CDR2 is SNTAGT. Trimming removed 3 bases from V and 5 bases from J, with 19 bases in between. The CDR3 loop reads CASSEVGHLVRTGELFF. CDR3 nucleotides: TGTGCCAGCAGTGAGGTCGGACACCTTGTCCGAACCGGGGAGCTGTTTTTT.

This clone was detected only once. V is TRBV6-4 and J is TRBJ2-7; a possible D gene is TRBD2 (6 bases). The CDR3 spans 14 residues. V was clipped by 5 bases and J by 4 bases, with 15 bases between them. Per the germline V gene, CDR1 is MRHNA and CDR2 is SNTAGT. CDR3 nucleotides: TGTGCCAGCAGTACTCAGCGGGTGTCTTACGAGCAGTACGTC. Translating it yields CASSTQRVSYEQYV.

The rearrangement uses TRBV24-1 and TRBJ2-1; perhaps TRBD2 as D (5 bases). V was trimmed by 5 bases and J by 5 bases, leaving 15 bases between them. CDR1 and CDR2 from the germline V gene are KGHDR and SFDVKD. The CDR3 is 15 amino acids. The CDR3 DNA is TGTGCCACCAGTGTGAGGGATACCACACACAATGAGCAGTTCTTC. Its protein product is CATSVRDTTHNEQFF.

This chain connects TRBV6-2 or TRBV6-3 to TRBJ2-7; maybe TRBD1 (6 bases). V was trimmed by 4 bases and J by 0 bases, leaving 13 bases between them. The CDR3 totals 15 residues. The germline CDR1 and CDR2 sequences are MNHEY and SVGEGT. In DNA form, the CDR3 reads TGTGCCAGCAGTTTAACAGGGCTAAGCTCCTACGAGCAGTACGTC. Protein sequence: CASSLTGLSSYEQYV.

The chain uses TRBV29-1 and TRBJ2-5; 7 nucleotides align to TRBD1. CDR3 length: 15 residues. The ends lost 2 bases at V and 0 bases at J; junction bases unmatched: 6. CDR1 is SQVTM and CDR2 is ANQGSEA in the germline V gene. The CDR3 region is CSVESIGTDQETQYF. The CDR3 DNA follows: TGCAGCGTTGAATCCATCGGGACAGACCAAGAGACCCAGTACTTC.

The genes are TRBV7-8 and TRBJ1-5; 8 bases agree with TRBD1. The CDR3 length is 15 residues. With V trimmed by 5 bases and J by 5 bases, 8 bases remained unmatched. Germline-derived CDR1 and CDR2 are SGHVS and FQNEAQ. CDR3 DNA sequence: TGTGCCAGCAGCCCCGCTTGGACAGGGTATCAGCCCCAGCATTTT. It codes for CASSPAWTGYQPQHF.

In its sample, this clone was seen a few times. This chain connects TRBV4-2 to TRBJ1-2, with 8 bases aligning to TRBD1. The CDR3 loop spans 14 amino acids. The germline gives CDR1 LGHNA, CDR2 YNFKEQ. The trim removed 1 base at V and 4 bases at J, leaving 2 bases unmatched. The CDR3 region has the DNA TGTGCCAGCAGCCAAGGGACAGGGCCCTATGGCTACACCTTC. Residues: CASSQGTGPYGYTF.

The rearrangement joins TRBV30 to TRBJ1-3; weak D call: TRBD1 (6 bases). This CDR3 region has 13 residues. V was shortened by 6 bases and J by 5 bases, with 14 bases between the two germline ends. CDR1 and CDR2 from the germline V gene are GTSNPN and SVGIG (reference sequence). The CDR3 here is CACLDSLRNTIYF. CDR3 coding DNA: TGTGCCTGCTTGGACAGCCTTAGAAACACCATATATTTT.

V is TRBV30 and J is TRBJ1-2; TRBD1 aligns across 7 bases. Germline V lookup: CDR1 GTSNPN, CDR2 SVGIG (reference sequence). This CDR3 region has 17 residues. The V and J ends lost 3 bases and 5 bases, in that order; junction bases with no gene match: 18. CDR3 DNA sequence: TGTGCCTGGAGCGGGCAGGGGGTCGTGAATCCCTTTTATGGCTACACCTTC. Amino acid sequence: CAWSGQGVVNPFYGYTF.

The chain joins TRBV30 to TRBJ1-4; no firm D call. This CDR3 is built from 15 residues. Trimming took off 8 bases at V and 4 bases at J, with 20 bases between the two ends. The germline gives CDR1 GTSNPN, CDR2 SVGIG (reference sequence). The CDR3, as DNA: TGTGCCAGTAATACCGGGTCTGTGATTAATGAAAAACTGTTTTTT. This translates into CASNTGSVINEKLFF.

The V and J genes are TRBV2 and TRBJ1-4, with D possibly matching TRBD1 (6 bases). The length of the CDR3 is 15 residues. Germline assignment: CDR1 SNHLY and CDR2 FYNNEI. The ends were cut back, 6 bases at V and 3 bases at J, with 14 bases in the middle. CDR3 region: CASRITGNANEKLFF. CDR3 coding DNA: TGTGCCAGCAGAATCACAGGGAACGCTAATGAAAAACTGTTTTTT.

The chain uses TRBV6-5 and TRBJ1-6; D is unclear. Looked up from germline, CDR1 is MNHEY and CDR2 is SVGAGI. This CDR3 is built from 14 residues. Deletions cut 6 bases from V and 5 bases from J, with 11 bases between. The CDR3 sequence: CASRGHRDNSPLHF. The CDR3 region has the DNA TGTGCCAGCAGAGGTCACAGAGATAATTCACCCCTCCACTTT.